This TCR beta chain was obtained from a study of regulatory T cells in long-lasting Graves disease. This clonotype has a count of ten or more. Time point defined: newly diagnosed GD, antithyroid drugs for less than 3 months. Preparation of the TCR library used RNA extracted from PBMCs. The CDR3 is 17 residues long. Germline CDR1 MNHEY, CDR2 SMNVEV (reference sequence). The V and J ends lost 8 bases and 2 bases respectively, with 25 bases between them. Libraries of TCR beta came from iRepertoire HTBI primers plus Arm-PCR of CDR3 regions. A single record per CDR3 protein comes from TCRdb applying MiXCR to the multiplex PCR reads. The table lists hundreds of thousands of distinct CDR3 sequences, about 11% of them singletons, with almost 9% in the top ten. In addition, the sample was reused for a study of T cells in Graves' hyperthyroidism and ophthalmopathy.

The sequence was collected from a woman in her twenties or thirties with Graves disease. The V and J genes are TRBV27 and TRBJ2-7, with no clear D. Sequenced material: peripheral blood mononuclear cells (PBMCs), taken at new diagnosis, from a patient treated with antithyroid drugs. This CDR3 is CASQSLPQKGSAYEQYF. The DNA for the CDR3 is TGTGCCAGCCAAAGTCTCCCCCAAAAGGGATCCGCCTACGAGCAGTACTTC.